These 24 T cell receptor beta chains originate from one sample sequenced in a study of T cell responses to AZD1222 COVID-19 vaccine. Here immunoSEQ multiplex PCR was the method, and the copy in TCRdb shows in-frame clones only, minus some. The sample includes about 120,000 clones, around 90% of them seen just once. The material sequenced was peripheral blood, taken 28 days after the second AZD1222 dose. These receptors originate from an adult who received the AZD1222 COVID-19 vaccine.

J is TRBJ2-3 and V is TRBV10-1, with D tentatively TRBD2 (6 bases). Trimming removed 6 bases from V and 5 bases from J, with 15 bases in between. Germline assignment: CDR1 WNHNN and CDR2 SYGVQD (reference sequence). CDR3 length: 14 amino acids. CDR3 coding DNA: TGCGCCAGCAGCCAGGGACTTAGCGGAGATACGCAGTATTTT. It specifies CASSQGLSGDTQYF.

The chain couples TRBV27 to TRBJ1-4, with 9 nucleotides matching TRBD1. Trimming at V came to 6 bases and at J to 7 bases, leaving 6 bases not matched to a gene. From germline, CDR1 is MNHEY and CDR2 SMNVEV (reference sequence). The CDR3 loop spans 14 amino acids. CDR3 residues: CASRTGQGVEKLFF. In DNA form, the CDR3 reads TGTGCCAGCAGAACGGGACAGGGAGTTGAAAAACTGTTTTTT.

The V and J genes are TRBV2 and TRBJ1-6; D call uncertain. This CDR3 is 14 amino acids long. V shed 2 bases and J shed 4 bases, with 6 bases lying between them. Germline V CDR1 and CDR2: SNHLY, FYNNEI. CDR3 nucleotide sequence: TGTGCCAGCAGTGAATTCCGGTATAATTCACCCCTCCACTTT. This sequence encodes CASSEFRYNSPLHF.

The genes are TRBV19 and TRBJ1-4, with D possibly matching TRBD1 (5 bases). Trimming stripped 6 bases from V and 0 bases from J, with 11 bases between. The CDR3 spans 15 residues. Germline CDR1 and CDR2: LNHDA and SQIVND (reference sequence). Here the CDR3 reads CASSPTDATNEKLFF. Written as DNA, the CDR3 is TGTGCCAGTAGCCCGACAGACGCAACTAATGAAAAACTGTTTTTT.

This clone was seen only once. The chain uses TRBV11-2 and TRBJ2-5; D uncertain. Germline V lookup: CDR1 SGHAT, CDR2 FQNNGV. V lost 1 base to trimming and J lost 2 bases, with 14 bases between them. The CDR3 runs 16 residues. In DNA form, the CDR3 reads TGTGCCAGCAGCTTAGTCCCCAGGAAGAATCAAGAGACCCAGTACTTC. It is translated as CASSLVPRKNQETQYF. Based on the CDR3 plus reference TRBV11-2 and TRBJ2-5, the full variable domain is EAGVAQSPRYKIIEKRQSVAFWCNPISGHATLYWYQQILGQGPKLLIQFQNNGVVDDSQLPKDRFSAERLKGVDSTLKIQPAKLEDSAVYLCASSLVPRKNQETQYFGPGTRLLVL.

The chain has TRBV7-9 and TRBJ2-4; D is perhaps TRBD1 (6 bases). Germline V lookup: CDR1 SEHNR, CDR2 FQNEAQ (reference sequence). This CDR3 has 14 residues. Trimming removed 1 base from V and 8 bases from J, with 12 bases in between. The CDR3 nucleotides are TGTGCCAGCAGCTTAGACCCAGGGGCGGACATTCAGTACTTC. As protein: CASSLDPGADIQYF.

The chain joins TRBV5-1 to TRBJ1-2; a possible D gene is TRBD1 (5 bases). The CDR3 consists of 15 residues. Trimming pared 2 bases from V and 4 bases from J, leaving 15 bases between. The germline CDR1 and CDR2 sequences are SGHRS and YFSETQ. CDR3 amino acids: CASSFGDGILYGYTF. In DNA, the CDR3 is TGCGCCAGCAGCTTTGGGGACGGAATCCTCTATGGCTACACCTTC.

The chain is built from TRBV4-2 and TRBJ1-1; 7 positions agree with TRBD1. CDR1 is LGHNA and CDR2 is YNFKEQ in the germline V gene. This CDR3 has 17 residues. The J segment lost 5 bases and the V segment lost 0 bases, leaving 12 bases of the junction unmatched. CDR3 loop: CASSQEVLYRGGTEAFF. DNA for the CDR3: TGTGCCAGCAGCCAAGAGGTTCTCTACAGGGGTGGGACTGAAGCTTTCTTT.

The chain employs TRBV11-3 and TRBJ2-7; D may be TRBD2 (6 bases). Trimming left V 5 bases short and J 1 base short, with 12 bases between. Germline V gene sequence: CDR1 SGHNT, CDR2 YENEEA. The CDR3 has 14 residues. The CDR3 DNA is TGTGCCAGCAGCCCGGTACGGGGGTCCTACGAGCAGTACTTC. Translated: CASSPVRGSYEQYF.

The chain employs TRBV5-4 and TRBJ1-1; D remains unclear. The germline CDR1 and CDR2 sequences are SGHNT and YYREEE (reference sequence). Trimming shortened V by 4 bases and J by 3 bases, and 10 bases separated the two germline ends. The CDR3 consists of 13 residues. DNA for the CDR3: TGTGCCAGCAGCATAGGGATGGACACTGAAGCTTTCTTT. Its protein is CASSIGMDTEAFF.

The J gene is TRBJ1-2, the V gene TRBV21-1; TRBD1, the table's D call, lacks a check against the DNA. TRBV21-1 is designated a pseudogene. The CDR3 has 16 amino acids. DNA of the CDR3: TGTGCCAGCAGCAAAGTGGGACAGGGATTATACTATGGCTACACCTTC. Protein product: CASSKVGQGLYYGYTF.

The V call is TRBV20-1, the J call TRBJ2-5; D unclear. From germline, CDR1 is DFQATT and CDR2 SNEGSKA (reference sequence). V gave up 3 bases and J gave up 5 bases, with 13 bases separating them. This CDR3 region has 13 residues. The CDR3 reads CSASRAERETQYF. CDR3 in DNA: TGCAGTGCTAGTCGTGCGGAGAGGGAGACCCAGTACTTC.

The CDR3 region has the DNA TGTGCCAGCAGTTACTCGGGAAAGGGCGATCAGCCCCAGCATTTT. Its translation is CASSYSGKGDQPQHF. This chain uses TRBV6-5 with TRBJ1-5; D unclear. CDR1 and CDR2 (germline): MNHEY, SVGAGI. Trimming removed 0 bases from V and 5 bases from J, with 11 bases in between. The CDR3 is 15 residues long.

This chain uses TRBV5-1 with TRBJ2-3; D unresolved. The CDR3 sequence is 17 residues long. CDR1 is SGHRS, CDR2 YFSETQ, per germline. V gave up 0 bases and J gave up 3 bases, with 17 bases separating them. DNA of the CDR3: TGCGCCAGCAGCTTGGGAGGTCCACTTCTGGGAACAGATACGCAGTATTTT. It yields the protein CASSLGGPLLGTDTQYF.

The V gene is TRBV9, the J gene TRBJ1-2; 8 positions agree with TRBD1. Germline-derived CDR1 and CDR2 are SGDLS and YYNGEE. Losses at the gene ends were 1 base for V and 5 bases for J; bases not matched to a gene: 10. The CDR3 extends over 16 amino acids. The CDR3 coding sequence is TGTGCCAGCAGCGTAAGGAGACAGGGGTCAAGATATGGCTACACCTTC. This gives the protein CASSVRRQGSRYGYTF.

V gene TRBV3-1 (or the pseudogene TRBV3-2) combines with J gene TRBJ2-1; 13 bases fit TRBD2. The J segment lost 7 bases and the V segment lost 6 bases, leaving 6 bases of the junction unmatched. Germline V gene sequence: CDR1 LGHDT, CDR2 YNNKEL (reference sequence). This CDR3 has 15 residues. The CDR3 region is CASSELAGGPNEQFF. The CDR3 DNA reads as TGTGCCAGCAGTGAACTAGCGGGAGGGCCGAATGAGCAGTTCTTC.

The chain combines TRBV27 with TRBJ2-1; 16 bases line up with TRBD2. CDR1 is MNHEY, CDR2 SMNVEV, per germline (reference sequence). V shed 6 bases and J 2 bases; nucleotides not matched to a gene: 10. The CDR3 is 19 residues long. In DNA form, the CDR3 reads TGTGCCAGCAGCCCCACACCTGGGACTAGCGGGAGGGCCTACAATGAGCAGTTCTTC. As protein: CASSPTPGTSGRAYNEQFF.

The CDR3 loop reads CASSLSPQGGSTEAFF. CDR3 bases: TGTGCCAGCAGTTTAAGTCCCCAGGGGGGGAGCACTGAAGCTTTCTTT. The chain joins TRBV27 to TRBJ1-1, with 7 positions matching TRBD1. In germline, CDR1 is MNHEY, CDR2 SMNVEV (reference sequence). Germline trimming cut 2 bases from V and 4 bases from J; bases unmatched to any gene: 10. The CDR3 length is 16 residues.

Of note for this clone: The sample contains more than one DNA sequence encoding this CDR3. The V call is TRBV7-9, the J call TRBJ1-1; D not resolved. CDR3 length equals 14 residues. V gave up 1 base and J gave up 1 base, with 7 bases separating them. Per the germline V gene, CDR1 is SEHNR and CDR2 is FQNEAQ (reference sequence). CDR3 amino acids: CASSLGAGNTEAFF. The CDR3 DNA sequence: TGTGCCAGCAGCTTAGGCGCGGGGAACACTGAAGCTTTCTTT.

The chain combines TRBV18 with TRBJ2-7, with 13 bases lining up with TRBD2. After removal of 6 bases from V and 2 bases from J, the junction contained 7 bases not matched to a gene. From germline, CDR1 is KGHSH and CDR2 LQKENI. The CDR3 consists of 16 residues. The CDR3 region has the DNA TGTGCCAGCTCTCCCAGACTAGCGGGAGGAACCTACGAGCAGTACTTC. The encoded protein is CASSPRLAGGTYEQYF.

In its sample, this clone was seen once. The chain carries TRBV4-2 and TRBJ1-2, with TRBD1 matching over 11 bases. The J segment lost 1 base and the V segment lost 0 bases, leaving 4 bases of the junction unmatched. Germline CDR1 and CDR2: LGHNA and YNFKEQ. This CDR3 spans 17 amino acids. The CDR3 DNA reads TGTGCCAGCAGCCAAGATTTCGGGACAGGGGGTAACTATGGCTACACCTTC. Translation gives CASSQDFGTGGNYGYTF.

J is TRBJ1-5 and V is TRBV3-1 (or the pseudogene TRBV3-2); D possibly corresponds to TRBD1 (5 bases). The CDR3 is 14 amino acids. Germline CDR1 is LGHDT and CDR2 is YNNKEL (reference sequence). Trimming took 5 bases from V and 6 from J, leaving 14 bases between them. The CDR3 DNA reads TGTGCCAGCAGCGGGGGGAGGGGTGGTCAGCCCCAGCATTTT. It is translated as CASSGGRGGQPQHF.

The V call is TRBV18, the J call TRBJ2-7; perhaps TRBD1 as D (6 bases). The CDR3 runs 15 residues. V lost 2 bases and J 3 bases, leaving 14 bases between the germline ends. The germline V gene has CDR1 KGHSH and CDR2 LQKENI. The CDR3 protein is CASSPVFNRDYEQYF. The CDR3 DNA is TGTGCCAGCTCACCAGTTTTTAACAGGGACTACGAGCAGTACTTC.

This chain links TRBV11-1 with TRBJ2-3; no clear D. Germline V gene data show CDR1 as SGHAT and CDR2 as FQDESV (reference sequence). V was cut by 1 base and J by 7 bases, with 6 bases left in between. There are 12 residues in the CDR3. For the CDR3, the DNA is TGTGCCAGCAGCTTAGAGTGGAATACGCAGTATTTT. Its protein is CASSLEWNTQYF.